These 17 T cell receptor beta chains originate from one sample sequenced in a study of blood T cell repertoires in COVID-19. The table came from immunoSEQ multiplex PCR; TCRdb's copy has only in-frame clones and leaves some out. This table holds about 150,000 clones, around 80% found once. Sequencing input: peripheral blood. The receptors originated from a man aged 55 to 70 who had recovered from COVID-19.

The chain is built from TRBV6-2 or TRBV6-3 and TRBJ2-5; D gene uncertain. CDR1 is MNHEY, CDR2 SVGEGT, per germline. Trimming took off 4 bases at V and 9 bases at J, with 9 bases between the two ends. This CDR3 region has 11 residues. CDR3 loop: CASSSGWAQYF. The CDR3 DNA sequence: TGTGCCAGCAGTTCCGGGTGGGCCCAGTACTTC.

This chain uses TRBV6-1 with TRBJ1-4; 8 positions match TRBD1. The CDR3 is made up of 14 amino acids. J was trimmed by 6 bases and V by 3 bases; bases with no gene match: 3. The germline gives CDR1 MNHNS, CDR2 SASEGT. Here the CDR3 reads CASSDGQGYEKLFF. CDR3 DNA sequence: TGTGCCAGCAGTGATGGACAGGGCTATGAAAAACTGTTTTTT.

CDR3 amino acids: CASSLGVAGGLNEQYF. CDR3 nucleotide sequence: TGTGCCAGCAGCTTAGGTGTGGCGGGGGGGCTCAACGAGCAGTACTTC. This chain joins TRBV7-2 and TRBJ2-7; 9 nucleotides agree with TRBD2. In germline, CDR1 is SGHTA, CDR2 FQGNSA. The CDR3 contains 16 residues. V was pared by 1 base and J by 5 bases, with 9 bases of the junction left unmatched.

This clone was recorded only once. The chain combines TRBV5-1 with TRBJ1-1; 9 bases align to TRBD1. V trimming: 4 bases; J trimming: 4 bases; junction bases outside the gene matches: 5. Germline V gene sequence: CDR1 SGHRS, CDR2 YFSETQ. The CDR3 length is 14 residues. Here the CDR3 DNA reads TGCGCCAGCAGCCGAGGACAGGGGCTCACTGAAGCTTTCTTT. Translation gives CASSRGQGLTEAFF.

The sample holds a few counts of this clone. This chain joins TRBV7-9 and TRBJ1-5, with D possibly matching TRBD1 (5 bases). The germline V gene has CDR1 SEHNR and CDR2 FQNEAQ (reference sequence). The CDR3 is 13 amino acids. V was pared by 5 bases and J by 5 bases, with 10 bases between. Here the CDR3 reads CASSPGQYQPQHF. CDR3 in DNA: TGTGCCAGCAGCCCCGGACAATATCAGCCCCAGCATTTT.

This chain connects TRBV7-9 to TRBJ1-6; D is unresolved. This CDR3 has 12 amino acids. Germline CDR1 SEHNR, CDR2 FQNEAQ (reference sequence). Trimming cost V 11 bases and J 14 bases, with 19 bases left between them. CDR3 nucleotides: TGTGCCTATCTATGGAGGAAGGTGACCCTCCACTTT. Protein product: CAYLWRKVTLHF. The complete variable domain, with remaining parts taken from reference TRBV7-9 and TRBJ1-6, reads DTGVSQNPRHKITKRGQNVTFRCDPISEHNRLYWYRQTLGQGPEFLTYFQNEAQLEKSRLLSDRFSAERPKGSFSTLEIQRTEQGDSAMYLCAYLWRKVTLHFGNGTRLTVT.

In nucleotides, the CDR3 is TGCGCCAGCAGCTTGAGACAGGCGAACACTGAAGCTTTCTTT. Translation: CASSLRQANTEAFF. The rearrangement links TRBV5-1 to TRBJ1-1; perhaps TRBD1 as D (6 bases). The ends were cut back, 1 base at V and 1 base at J, with 8 bases in the middle. The CDR3 is 14 residues long. Germline CDR1 SGHRS, CDR2 YFSETQ.

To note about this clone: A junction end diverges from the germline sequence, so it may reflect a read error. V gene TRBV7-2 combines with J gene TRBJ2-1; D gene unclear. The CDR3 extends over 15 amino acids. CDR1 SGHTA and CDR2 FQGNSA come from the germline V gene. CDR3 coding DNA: TGTGCCAGCACCTTAGACACCAATCCCTACAATGAGCAGTTCTTC. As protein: CASTLDTNPYNEQFF.

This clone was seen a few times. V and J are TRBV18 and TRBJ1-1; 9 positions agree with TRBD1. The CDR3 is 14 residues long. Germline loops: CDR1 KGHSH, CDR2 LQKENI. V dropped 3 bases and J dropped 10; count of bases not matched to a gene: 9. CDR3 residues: CASSPRGQGGGAFF. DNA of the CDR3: TGTGCCAGCTCACCGAGGGGACAGGGTGGAGGAGCTTTCTTT.

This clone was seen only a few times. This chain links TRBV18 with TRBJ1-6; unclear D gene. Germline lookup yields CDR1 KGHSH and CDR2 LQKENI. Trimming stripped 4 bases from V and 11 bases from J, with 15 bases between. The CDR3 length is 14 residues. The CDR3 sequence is CASSLDKSVAPLHF. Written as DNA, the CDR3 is TGTGCCAGCTCACTTGACAAGTCTGTAGCACCCCTCCACTTT.

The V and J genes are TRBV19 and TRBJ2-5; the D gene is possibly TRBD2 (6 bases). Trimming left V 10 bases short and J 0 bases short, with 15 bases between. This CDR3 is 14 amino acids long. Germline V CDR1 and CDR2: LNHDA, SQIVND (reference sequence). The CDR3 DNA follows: TGTGCCACGACACCGGGACTGTACCAAGAGACCCAGTACTTC. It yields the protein CATTPGLYQETQYF.

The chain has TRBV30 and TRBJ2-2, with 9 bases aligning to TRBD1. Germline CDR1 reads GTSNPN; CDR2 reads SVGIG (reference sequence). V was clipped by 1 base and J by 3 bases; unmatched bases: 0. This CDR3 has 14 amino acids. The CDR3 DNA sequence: TGTGCCTGGAGTGGGGACAGGGACACCGGGGAGCTGTTTTTT. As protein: CAWSGDRDTGELFF.

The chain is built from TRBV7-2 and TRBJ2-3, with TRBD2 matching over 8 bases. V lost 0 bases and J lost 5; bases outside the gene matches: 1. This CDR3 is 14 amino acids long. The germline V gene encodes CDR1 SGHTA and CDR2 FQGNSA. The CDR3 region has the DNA TGTGCCAGCAGCTTAGCCCGGGGGGGAGATACGCAGTATTTT. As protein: CASSLARGGDTQYF.

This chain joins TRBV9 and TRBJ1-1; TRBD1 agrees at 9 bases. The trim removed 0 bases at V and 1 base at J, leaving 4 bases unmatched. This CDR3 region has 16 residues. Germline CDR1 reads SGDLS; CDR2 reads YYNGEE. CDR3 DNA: TGTGCCAGCAGCGTAGGAGACAGGGGGGGGAACACTGAAGCTTTCTTT. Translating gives CASSVGDRGGNTEAFF.

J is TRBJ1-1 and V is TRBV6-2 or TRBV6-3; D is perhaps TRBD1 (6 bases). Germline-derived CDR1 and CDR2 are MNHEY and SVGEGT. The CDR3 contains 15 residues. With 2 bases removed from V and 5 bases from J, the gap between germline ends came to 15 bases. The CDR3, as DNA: TGTGCCAGCAGTTACGCCCTACAGGGAGGGACTGAAGCTTTCTTT. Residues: CASSYALQGGTEAFF.

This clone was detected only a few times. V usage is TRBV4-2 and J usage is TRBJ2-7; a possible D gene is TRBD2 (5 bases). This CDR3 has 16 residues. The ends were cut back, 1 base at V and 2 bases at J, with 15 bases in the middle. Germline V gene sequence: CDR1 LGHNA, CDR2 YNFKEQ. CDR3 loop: CASSQAAQPGTYEQYF. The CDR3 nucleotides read TGTGCCAGCAGCCAAGCTGCCCAGCCGGGAACCTACGAGCAGTACTTC.

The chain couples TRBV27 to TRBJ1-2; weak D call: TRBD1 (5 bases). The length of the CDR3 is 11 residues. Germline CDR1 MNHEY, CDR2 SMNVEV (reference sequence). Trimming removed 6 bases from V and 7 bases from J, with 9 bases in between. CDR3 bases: TGTGCCAGCAGGGGGGGATTTGGCTACACCTTC. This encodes CASRGGFGYTF.